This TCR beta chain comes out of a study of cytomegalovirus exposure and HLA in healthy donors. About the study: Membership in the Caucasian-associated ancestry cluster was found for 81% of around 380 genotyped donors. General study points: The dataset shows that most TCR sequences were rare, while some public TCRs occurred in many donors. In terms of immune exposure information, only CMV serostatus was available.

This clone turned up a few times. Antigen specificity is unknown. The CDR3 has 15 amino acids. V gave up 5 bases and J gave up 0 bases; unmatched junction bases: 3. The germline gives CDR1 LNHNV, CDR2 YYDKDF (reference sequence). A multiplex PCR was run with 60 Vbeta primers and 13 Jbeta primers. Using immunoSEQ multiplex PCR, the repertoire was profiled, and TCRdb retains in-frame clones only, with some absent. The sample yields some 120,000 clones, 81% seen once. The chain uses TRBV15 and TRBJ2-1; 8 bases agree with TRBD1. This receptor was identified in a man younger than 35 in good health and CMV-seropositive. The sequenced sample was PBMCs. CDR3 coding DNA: TGTGCCACCAGCTGGGGGACAGGCTCCTACAATGAGCAGTTCTTC. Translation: CATSWGTGSYNEQFF.